One and the same sample provided the 21 T cell receptor beta chains below, sequenced in a study of T-cell memory formation after mild COVID-19. TCRdb called the 5' RACE reads again in MiXCR, with one record for every CDR3 protein. This sample has 550,000 to 600,000 distinct CDR3 sequences, with 17% found just once. The specimen was PBMCs or a T cell subset sorted from them (not recorded which). These receptor sequences come from an adult woman who had mild COVID-19 (a few samples of this study predate the infection). Cell type and time point are not known.

The rearrangement links TRBV30 to TRBJ1-2, with D perhaps TRBD1 (5 bases). Per the germline V gene, CDR1 is GTSNPN and CDR2 is SVGIG (reference sequence). The CDR3 covers 13 residues. V shed 4 bases and J shed 4 bases, with 13 bases lying between them. CDR3: CAWTRDGLYGYTF. In nucleotides, the CDR3 is TGTGCCTGGACCCGGGACGGGCTCTATGGCTACACCTTC.

This clonotype was detected a few times. V is TRBV29-1 and J is TRBJ1-2; TRBD1 might be the D (5 bases). Germline assignment: CDR1 SQVTM and CDR2 ANQGSEA. This CDR3 region has 15 residues. The ends were cut back, 4 bases at V and 8 bases at J, with 23 bases in the middle. The CDR3 DNA sequence: TGCAGCGTTGGAGAAGACAGACTCGCAAAGGGCGGCTACACCTTC. Translation: CSVGEDRLAKGGYTF.

The chain links TRBV4-1 to TRBJ2-1, with 10 nucleotides matching TRBD2. The CDR3 is 15 residues long. CDR1 is MGHRA and CDR2 is YSYEKL in the germline V gene. V was pared by 1 base and J by 9 bases, with 6 bases of the junction left unmatched. The chain's CDR3 is CASSQVASGRLEQFF. In DNA form, the CDR3 reads TGCGCCAGCAGCCAAGTCGCTAGCGGGAGACTTGAGCAGTTCTTC.

This clonotype was observed a handful of times. The chain recombines TRBV7-2 with TRBJ1-5; D is ambiguous. The germline gives CDR1 SGHTA, CDR2 FQGNSA. The length of the CDR3 is 15 residues. V dropped 5 bases and J dropped 4 bases, with 15 bases sitting between them. The CDR3 region has the DNA TGTGCCAGCAGCCCCTACCCAGGAGGGAATCAGCCCCAGCATTTT. Translating it yields CASSPYPGGNQPQHF.

V is TRBV6-5 and J is TRBJ1-1; D is unclear. Trimming removed 2 bases from V and 4 bases from J, with 11 bases in between. This CDR3 spans 14 amino acids. CDR1 MNHEY and CDR2 SVGAGI come from the germline V gene. CDR3 sequence (DNA): TGTGCCAGCAGTTACATCCAGCCGGTCACTGAAGCTTTCTTT. This encodes CASSYIQPVTEAFF.

This clonotype was detected only a few times. The chain carries TRBV30 and TRBJ2-5; D is ambiguous. Deletions cut 0 bases from V and 3 bases from J, with 8 bases between. Germline V gene lookup returns CDR1 GTSNPN and CDR2 SVGIG (reference sequence). CDR3 size: 13 residues. In nucleotides, the CDR3 is TGTGCCTGGAGTGTACACGGTGAAGAGACCCAGTACTTC. Translation gives CAWSVHGEETQYF.

The rearrangement links TRBV5-6 to TRBJ2-7; 10 bases match TRBD1. V dropped 4 bases and J dropped 3; count of bases not matched to a gene: 4. Germline CDR1 is SGHDT and CDR2 is YYEEEE. The CDR3 runs to 14 residues. CDR3 sequence: CASSIWTGGYEQYF. DNA of the CDR3: TGTGCCAGCAGCATTTGGACAGGGGGCTACGAGCAGTACTTC.

This clonotype occurred many times. The V call is TRBV12-3 or TRBV12-4, the J call TRBJ2-5; D gene ambiguous. This CDR3 contains 13 residues. Trimming pared 4 bases from V and 1 base from J, leaving 7 bases between. CDR3: CASSSRGQETQYF. The CDR3 nucleotides read TGTGCCAGCAGTTCGAGAGGCCAAGAGACCCAGTACTTC.

V and J are TRBV7-3 and TRBJ2-1; D tentatively reads TRBD1 or TRBD2 (5 bases each). The germline CDR1 and CDR2 sequences are SGHTA and FQGTGA. This CDR3 contains 13 residues. The V and J ends lost 2 bases and 9 bases respectively, with 11 bases between them. CDR3 nucleotide sequence: TGTGCCAGCAGCTTAGCCGGGGCCGCTGAGCAGTTCTTC. It specifies CASSLAGAAEQFF.

This clonotype occurred once. The chain recombines TRBV7-9 with TRBJ2-5; 7 positions match TRBD2. Per germline, CDR1 SEHNR and CDR2 FQNEAQ (reference sequence). CDR3 length: 15 residues. V was pared by 2 bases and J by 5 bases, with 8 bases of the junction left unmatched. CDR3 sequence (DNA): TGTGCCAGCAGCTTACCGACACGGGGGGAGGAGACCCAGTACTTC. This gives the protein CASSLPTRGEETQYF.

The count of this clonotype is one. The V and J genes are TRBV5-1 and TRBJ1-2, with TRBD1 matching over 7 bases. V shed 4 bases and J 6 bases; nucleotides not matched to a gene: 9. The CDR3 runs to 14 residues. Germline CDR1 SGHRS, CDR2 YFSETQ. CDR3 sequence reads: CASSPDRALNGYTF. In DNA, the CDR3 is TGCGCCAGCAGCCCCGACAGGGCTCTTAATGGCTACACCTTC.

This clonotype was seen only a few times. This rearrangement joins TRBV5-1 to TRBJ1-2; 7 bases line up with TRBD1. This CDR3 region has 17 residues. Germline CDR1 SGHRS, CDR2 YFSETQ. Trimming took 6 bases from V and 4 from J; bases not matched to a gene: 18. As DNA, the CDR3 is TGCGCCAGCAACCGAGTAGGAGACCGGGACAGCGTCTATGGCTACACCTTC. It encodes CASNRVGDRDSVYGYTF.

This clonotype was observed a handful of times. This chain joins TRBV12-3 or TRBV12-4 and TRBJ2-1; 7 bases agree with TRBD2. Trimming took 1 base from V and 1 from J; bases not matched to a gene: 4. The CDR3 consists of 16 residues. The CDR3 region has the DNA TGTGCCAGCAGTTTAGTTCCGGGGGGTTCCTACAATGAGCAGTTCTTC. This codes for CASSLVPGGSYNEQFF.

V and J are TRBV10-3 and TRBJ1-2; weak D call: TRBD1 (6 bases). CDR1 and CDR2 (germline): ENHRY, SYGVKD. CDR3 length: 15 amino acids. Deletions cut 0 bases from V and 4 bases from J, with 12 bases between. For the CDR3, the DNA is TGTGCCATCAGTGAGTCCCTCGGACAGTCCTATGGCTACACCTTC. Protein: CAISESLGQSYGYTF.

CDR3 loop: CASSLSGNRIMNTEAFF. CDR3 in DNA: TGCGCCAGCAGCCTCTCCGGAAACAGGATCATGAACACTGAAGCTTTCTTT. The rearrangement links TRBV5-1 to TRBJ1-1; D is possibly TRBD1 (5 bases). Germline loops: CDR1 SGHRS, CDR2 YFSETQ. The CDR3 runs 17 residues. Trimming removed 4 bases from V and 0 bases from J, with 19 bases in between.

The V and J genes are TRBV7-9 and TRBJ2-3, with a possible D match to TRBD2 (5 bases). The V gene's germline CDR1 is SEHNR and CDR2 FQNEAQ (reference sequence). Trimming pared 5 bases from V and 1 base from J, leaving 22 bases between. The CDR3 runs to 18 residues. The CDR3 DNA reads as TGTGCCAGCAGCCAATACCCCCCCCCATCCGGGGGCACAGATACGCAGTATTTT. Amino acids: CASSQYPPPSGGTDTQYF.

The chain carries TRBV7-2 and TRBJ1-2; TRBD1 is a possible D gene (6 bases). The V gene's germline CDR1 is SGHTA and CDR2 FQGNSA. This CDR3 comprises 14 residues. V shed 7 bases and J shed 3 bases, with 15 bases lying between them. The CDR3 sequence is CASTAGVGDYGYTF. The CDR3 nucleotides read TGTGCCAGCACCGCAGGGGTCGGCGACTATGGCTACACCTTC.

This clonotype turned up a few times. The rearrangement uses TRBV7-2 and TRBJ2-5, with 13 bases fitting TRBD2. V was clipped by 4 bases and J by 7 bases; unmatched bases: 12. CDR3 size: 17 residues. Looked up from germline, CDR1 is SGHTA and CDR2 is FQGNSA. The CDR3, as DNA: TGTGCCAGCAGCTCAGAACTAGCGGGGGGGCGATTTTCGACCCAGTACTTC. This gives the protein CASSSELAGGRFSTQYF.

V is TRBV19 and J is TRBJ2-3, with a weak D call TRBD2 (6 bases). The CDR3 is 15 residues long. V lost 5 bases, J lost 4 bases, and 16 bases lay in between. The germline gives CDR1 LNHDA, CDR2 SQIVND (reference sequence). The CDR3 protein is CASSRGSVGSDTQYF. The CDR3 nucleotides read TGTGCCAGTAGTCGGGGGTCAGTGGGTTCAGATACGCAGTATTTT.

This clonotype was observed a few times. The J gene is TRBJ1-6, the V gene TRBV12-3 or TRBV12-4, with a tentative D call TRBD1 (5 bases). The CDR3 consists of 14 residues. Trimming removed 6 bases from V and 8 bases from J, with 14 bases in between. DNA for the CDR3: TGTGCCAGCAGCCCAACGGGGGAGGATTCACCCCTCCACTTT. It is translated as CASSPTGEDSPLHF.

This clonotype was seen only a few times. CDR3 nucleotide sequence: TGTGCCAGCAGTTACGGGGACTCAAGCAGCTCCTACAATGAGCAGTTCTTC. Translating it yields CASSYGDSSSSYNEQFF. The gene calls are TRBV6-5 and TRBJ2-1, with a tentative D call TRBD2 (6 bases). The CDR3 covers 17 residues. The V gene's germline CDR1 is MNHEY and CDR2 SVGAGI. V was clipped by 2 bases and J by 0 bases, with 14 bases between them.